This T cell receptor beta chain was observed in a study of blood T cell repertoires in COVID-19. The data were produced by immunoSEQ multiplex PCR, yet TCRdb's version contains in-frame clones alone and is incomplete. Altogether about 350,000 clones are present, almost 90% being singletons, with the ten largest covering approximately 1%. Between the trimmed V and J ends, which lost 0 bases and 2 bases, there was a span of 11 bases. The V gene's germline CDR1 is SGHRS and CDR2 YFSETQ. This CDR3 spans 15 amino acids. The sample was PBMCs or T cells enriched from blood (not recorded which). The TCR was taken from a woman in her thirties who had been exposed to COVID-19. J is TRBJ2-5 and V is TRBV5-1; weak D call: TRBD2 (6 bases). CDR3 bases: TGCGCCAGCAGCTTGGCCGGAGGGAGGCAAGAGACCCAGTACTTC. Translating it yields CASSLAGGRQETQYF.